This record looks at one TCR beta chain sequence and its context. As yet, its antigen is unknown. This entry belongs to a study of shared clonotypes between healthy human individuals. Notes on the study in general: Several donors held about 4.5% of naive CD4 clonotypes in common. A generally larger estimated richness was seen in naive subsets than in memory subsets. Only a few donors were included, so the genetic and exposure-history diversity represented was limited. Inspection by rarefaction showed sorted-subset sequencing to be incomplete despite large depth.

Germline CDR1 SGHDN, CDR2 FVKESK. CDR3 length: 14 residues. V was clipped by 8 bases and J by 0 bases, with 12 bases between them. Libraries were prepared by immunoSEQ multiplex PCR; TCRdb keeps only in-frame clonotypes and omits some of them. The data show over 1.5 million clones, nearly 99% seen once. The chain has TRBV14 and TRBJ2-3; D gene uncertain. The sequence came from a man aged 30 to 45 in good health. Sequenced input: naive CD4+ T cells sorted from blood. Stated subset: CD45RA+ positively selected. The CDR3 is CASASGVSTDTQYF. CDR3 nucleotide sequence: TGTGCCAGCGCGAGTGGGGTTAGCACAGATACGCAGTATTTT.